Shown below are 32 T cell receptor beta chains from a single sample sequenced in a study of shared clonotypes between healthy human individuals. The protocol was immunoSEQ multiplex PCR, while the TCRdb copy is restricted to in-frame clones and leaves out a portion. The data show approximately 2.1 million clones, more than 80% seen once. Sequenced input: naive CD4+ T cells from PBMCs. Subset here: CD45RA+ positively selected. The receptors come from a man aged 18 to 29 in good health. Some clones in this sample may be carry-over from other donors' samples.

The V gene is TRBV18, the J gene TRBJ1-3; D remains unclear. This CDR3 spans 17 amino acids. CDR1 and CDR2 from the germline V gene are KGHSH and LQKENI. Trimming removed 6 bases at V and 1 base at J, with 19 bases between. CDR3 protein: CASSQVGRSGSGNTIYF. DNA of the CDR3: TGTGCCAGCTCCCAAGTAGGCAGATCGGGTTCTGGAAACACCATATATTTT.

The chain employs TRBV6-1 and TRBJ1-5; TRBD1 matches 7 bases. The junction had 9 bases not matched to a gene; V was cut back by 1 base and J by 6 bases. The germline V gene has CDR1 MNHNS and CDR2 SASEGT. CDR3 length equals 16 residues. CDR3: CASSEGQGGRGQPQHF. The CDR3 DNA follows: TGTGCCAGCAGTGAAGGTCAAGGGGGCCGAGGTCAGCCCCAGCATTTT.

This chain links TRBV18 with TRBJ2-7, with unresolved D. Trimming took off 2 bases at V and 0 bases at J, with 8 bases between the two ends. CDR1 KGHSH and CDR2 LQKENI come from the germline V gene. The CDR3 has 14 amino acids. CDR3 DNA: TGTGCCAGCTCACCAAGGACCAGCTCCTACGAGCAGTACTTC. Translation gives CASSPRTSSYEQYF.

The rearrangement joins TRBV30 to TRBJ1-5; D possibly corresponds to TRBD1 (5 bases). There are 13 residues in the CDR3. V was pared by 2 bases and J by 2 bases, with 7 bases between. CDR1 is GTSNPN, CDR2 SVGIG, per germline (reference sequence). Written as DNA, the CDR3 is TGTGCCTGGAGTCAAGGGGGCAATCAGCCCCAGCATTTT. It specifies CAWSQGGNQPQHF.

The J gene is TRBJ2-3, the V gene TRBV5-1, with 9 bases lining up with TRBD2. CDR3 size: 17 residues. After removal of 4 bases from V and 0 bases from J, the junction contained 9 bases not matched to a gene. The germline V gene has CDR1 SGHRS and CDR2 YFSETQ. The CDR3 region has the DNA TGCGCCAGCAGCCGAACCTTAGCGGGAGTTAGCACAGATACGCAGTATTTT. It encodes CASSRTLAGVSTDTQYF. Full variable domain (remainder filled in from reference TRBV5-1 and TRBJ2-3): KAGVTQTPRYLIKTRGQQVTLSCSPISGHRSVSWYQQTPGQGLQFLFEYFSETQRNKGNFPGRFSGRQFSNSRSEMNVSTLELGDSALYLCASSRTLAGVSTDTQYFGPGTRLTVL.

V is TRBV28 and J is TRBJ1-2; 8 bases line up with TRBD1. Losses at the gene ends were 6 bases for V and 6 bases for J; bases not matched to a gene: 9. Germline loops: CDR1 MDHEN, CDR2 SYDVKM. The CDR3 runs to 14 residues. The CDR3 nucleotides read TGTGCCAGCAGGACCCAACAGGGGGTTAATGGCTACACCTTC. Amino acids: CASRTQQGVNGYTF.

The chain is built from TRBV7-6 and TRBJ1-1; tentatively, D is TRBD1 (5 bases). CDR3 size: 13 residues. Looked up from germline, CDR1 is SGHVS and CDR2 is FNYEAQ. The V gene lost 3 bases and the J gene lost 6 bases, with 11 bases spanning the gap. As DNA, the CDR3 is TGTGCCAGCAGCTTCTCGCGGGGGTCTGAAGCTTTCTTT. It codes for CASSFSRGSEAFF.

The chain recombines TRBV11-2 with TRBJ2-2; 9 bases fit TRBD1. Germline V lookup: CDR1 SGHAT, CDR2 FQNNGV. The CDR3 contains 16 residues. V shed 5 bases, J shed 6 bases, and the junction held 10 bases outside the gene matches. The CDR3: CASSPSGQGYPGELFF. For the CDR3, the DNA is TGTGCCAGCAGCCCTTCGGGACAGGGTTACCCCGGGGAGCTGTTTTTT.

The rearrangement uses TRBV30 and TRBJ1-3; no definite D call. Trimming removed 3 bases from V and 0 bases from J, with 12 bases in between. Germline lookup yields CDR1 GTSNPN and CDR2 SVGIG (reference sequence). The CDR3 contains 15 residues. The CDR3: CAWSNGPGSGNTIYF. The DNA for the CDR3 is TGTGCCTGGAGCAACGGCCCCGGCTCTGGAAACACCATATATTTT.

A word on this clone: This sample includes further DNA sequences coding for the same CDR3. This chain uses TRBV28 with TRBJ2-3; 7 bases match TRBD2. After removal of 3 bases from V and 2 bases from J, the junction contained 5 bases not matched to a gene. This CDR3 has 15 residues. Germline CDR1 is MDHEN and CDR2 is SYDVKM. In DNA, the CDR3 is TGTGCCAGCAGTTTGCCTAGCGGCTTCACAGATACGCAGTATTTT. Translation: CASSLPSGFTDTQYF.

This clone was detected once. The V and J genes are TRBV18 and TRBJ2-6; possibly TRBD1 or TRBD2 for D (5 bases each). This CDR3 contains 17 residues. Germline V CDR1 and CDR2: KGHSH, LQKENI. The V gene lost 1 base and the J gene lost 0 bases, with 10 bases spanning the gap. The CDR3 region is CASSPRDPRSGANVLTF. CDR3 bases: TGTGCCAGCTCACCACGGGACCCGCGCTCTGGGGCCAACGTCCTGACTTTC.

V usage is TRBV7-2 and J usage is TRBJ2-5, with D unresolved. Trimming removed 1 base at V and 3 bases at J, with 6 bases between. Germline assignment: CDR1 SGHTA and CDR2 FQGNSA. CDR3 length: 13 amino acids. The CDR3 DNA reads TGTGCCAGCAGCTTAGAGAATAAAGAGACCCAGTACTTC. Translating it yields CASSLENKETQYF.

The CDR3 DNA reads TGTGCCTGGAGTACGACGGACTCCTACGAGCAGTACTTC. Its translation is CAWSTTDSYEQYF. The chain recombines TRBV30 with TRBJ2-7; the D is unclear. Germline assignment: CDR1 GTSNPN and CDR2 SVGIG (reference sequence). V gave up 2 bases and J gave up 0 bases, with 8 bases separating them. The CDR3 extends over 13 amino acids.

The V call is TRBV28, the J call TRBJ2-7, with D possibly being TRBD1 (5 bases). CDR3 length equals 14 residues. The germline V gene encodes CDR1 MDHEN and CDR2 SYDVKM. Trimming removed 5 bases from V and 0 bases from J, with 11 bases in between. CDR3 coding DNA: TGTGCCAGCAGTAGGGGCCCGAGCTCCTACGAGCAGTACTTC. Translated: CASSRGPSSYEQYF.

V and J are TRBV28 and TRBJ2-5; TRBD1 might be the D (6 bases). The V gene lost 5 bases and the J gene lost 1 base, with 20 bases spanning the gap. The V gene's germline CDR1 is MDHEN and CDR2 SYDVKM. This CDR3 comprises 17 residues. CDR3 DNA: TGTGCCAGCAGTAGGCCCCCCCCGAACAGGGTCCAAGAGACCCAGTACTTC. Translated, it gives CASSRPPPNRVQETQYF.

Regarding this clone: The sample holds other DNA sequences that translate to the same CDR3. The rearrangement uses TRBV5-8 and TRBJ1-4; 7 bases align to TRBD1. Germline lookup yields CDR1 SGHTS and CDR2 YDEGEE. The CDR3 consists of 15 residues. Unmatched junction bases numbered 8, after V lost 4 bases and J lost 5 bases. CDR3 in DNA: TGTGCCAGCAGCGGACGACAGGGTTTGAATGAAAAACTGTTTTTT. Protein: CASSGRQGLNEKLFF.

The chain uses TRBV5-4 and TRBJ2-1, with D maybe TRBD1 (5 bases). V was cut by 4 bases and J by 9 bases, with 20 bases left in between. Germline CDR1 and CDR2: SGHNT and YYREEE (reference sequence). The CDR3 sequence is 15 residues long. CDR3 in amino acids: CASSPGHTQPAEQFF. The CDR3, as DNA: TGTGCCAGCAGCCCTGGACACACCCAGCCGGCTGAGCAGTTCTTC.

The sample holds one count of this clone. J is TRBJ2-7 and V is TRBV9, with D possibly called TRBD1 or TRBD2 (5 bases each). Trimming took 5 bases from V and 4 from J, leaving 16 bases between them. Per germline, CDR1 SGDLS and CDR2 YYNGEE. This CDR3 comprises 14 residues. CDR3 loop: CASSMGTAWYEQYF. DNA of the CDR3: TGTGCCAGCAGTATGGGGACGGCATGGTACGAGCAGTACTTC.

This chain uses TRBV7-9 with TRBJ1-1; TRBD1 agrees at 10 bases. CDR1 SEHNR and CDR2 FQNEAQ come from the germline V gene (reference sequence). The CDR3 has 16 residues. The J segment lost 9 bases and the V segment lost 4 bases, leaving 14 bases of the junction unmatched. CDR3 sequence (DNA): TGTGCCAGCAGCTACCAGGGGACAGGGGCTGGCTCCCAAGCTTTCTTT. The encoded protein is CASSYQGTGAGSQAFF.

The chain couples TRBV18 to TRBJ1-2, with 8 nucleotides matching TRBD1. The CDR3 extends over 15 amino acids. CDR1 is KGHSH, CDR2 LQKENI, per germline. V trimming: 0 bases; J trimming: 4 bases; junction bases outside the gene matches: 4. CDR3: CASSPPDRDLYGYTF. Written as DNA, the CDR3 is TGTGCCAGCTCACCACCGGACAGGGACCTCTATGGCTACACCTTC.

This chain uses TRBV2 with TRBJ1-6; D remains ambiguous. V lost 8 bases, J lost 10 bases, and 21 bases lay in between. The germline gives CDR1 SNHLY, CDR2 FYNNEI. The CDR3 runs 15 residues. CDR3: CASQTGQAFKSPLHF. CDR3 nucleotide sequence: TGTGCCAGCCAGACCGGGCAGGCCTTTAAGTCACCCCTCCACTTT. Supplemented by reference TRBV2 and TRBJ1-6, the full variable domain reads EPEVTQTPSHQVTQMGQEVILRCVPISNHLYFYWYRQILGQKVEFLVSFYNNEISEKSEIFDDQFSVERPDGSNFTLKIRSTKLEDSAMYFCASQTGQAFKSPLHFGNGTRLTVT.

This clone was detected only a few times. Other nucleotide sequences from this sample produce the same CDR3. This chain links TRBV7-2 with TRBJ1-1, with D unclear. Trimming took 2 bases from V and 0 from J, leaving 4 bases between them. CDR3 length: 13 residues. Germline assignment: CDR1 SGHTA and CDR2 FQGNSA. The CDR3 loop reads CASSLQVNTEAFF. CDR3 nucleotide sequence: TGTGCCAGCAGCTTACAGGTGAACACTGAAGCTTTCTTT.

This clone is a singleton in its sample. The rearrangement uses TRBV5-1 and TRBJ1-3; D unclear. V lost 3 bases and J 4 bases, leaving 8 bases between the germline ends. Germline loops: CDR1 SGHRS, CDR2 YFSETQ. This CDR3 is 13 amino acids long. Here the CDR3 DNA reads TGCGCCAGCAGCTCCAGGCAAGGAAACACCATATATTTT. This codes for CASSSRQGNTIYF.

This clone was recorded only once. This CDR3 is also generated by other DNA sequences in the sample. This sequence joins TRBV28 and TRBJ2-5, with a weak D call TRBD2 (6 bases). CDR3 length: 14 amino acids. V dropped 6 bases and J dropped 2 bases, with 13 bases sitting between them. CDR1 and CDR2 from the germline V gene are MDHEN and SYDVKM. The CDR3 is CASRPSGSQETQYF. The DNA for the CDR3 is TGTGCCAGCAGGCCCTCCGGGAGTCAAGAGACCCAGTACTTC.

The CDR3 sequence: CASSPVAGGIFGETQYF. Here the CDR3 DNA reads TGTGCCAGCAGCCCTGTAGCGGGAGGGATATTCGGAGAGACCCAGTACTTC. The rearrangement links TRBV5-8 to TRBJ2-5, with TRBD2 matching 11 bases. This CDR3 is 17 amino acids long. CDR1 is SGHTS, CDR2 YDEGEE, per germline. Trimming took 4 bases from V and 4 from J; bases not matched to a gene: 12. The whole variable domain, filled in from reference TRBV5-8 and TRBJ2-5, reads EAGVTQSPTHLIKTRGQQATLRCSPISGHTSVYWYQQALGLGLQFLLWYDEGEERNRGNFPPRFSGRQFPNYSSELNVNALELEDSALYLCASSPVAGGIFGETQYFGPGTRLLVL.

This rearrangement joins TRBV7-9 to TRBJ1-1, with D perhaps TRBD1 (6 bases). Germline-derived CDR1 and CDR2 are SEHNR and FQNEAQ (reference sequence). CDR3 length: 15 residues. Trimming cost V 7 bases and J 2 bases, with 17 bases left between them. CDR3 protein: CASTPLRDTNTEAFF. In DNA form, the CDR3 reads TGTGCCAGCACGCCCCTTCGGGACACAAACACTGAAGCTTTCTTT.

The chain employs TRBV10-3 and TRBJ2-5; weak D call: TRBD1 (5 bases). Trimming cost V 4 bases and J 3 bases, with 6 bases left between them. CDR3 length: 12 residues. The germline V gene encodes CDR1 ENHRY and CDR2 SYGVKD. CDR3 sequence: CAISAREETQYF. Here the CDR3 DNA reads TGTGCCATCAGTGCCAGGGAAGAGACCCAGTACTTC.

The rearrangement joins TRBV5-1 to TRBJ2-7; 11 bases are shared with TRBD1. Per the germline V gene, CDR1 is SGHRS and CDR2 is YFSETQ. The CDR3 spans 16 residues. V shed 4 bases and J 6 bases; nucleotides not matched to a gene: 12. Here the CDR3 reads CASSSTRTGGLGEQYF. The CDR3 coding sequence is TGCGCCAGCAGCAGTACCCGGACAGGGGGCTTGGGCGAGCAGTACTTC.

The J gene is TRBJ1-1, the V gene TRBV7-3; TRBD1 agrees at 7 bases. The CDR3 is 13 residues long. Germline CDR1 reads SGHTA; CDR2 reads FQGTGA. V gave up 5 bases and J gave up 3 bases; unmatched junction bases: 3. CDR3 region: CASSNQGDTEAFF. The CDR3 DNA reads as TGTGCCAGCAGCAATCAGGGGGACACTGAAGCTTTCTTT.

The rearrangement joins TRBV19 to TRBJ1-1; 8 nucleotides align to TRBD1. The CDR3 runs to 13 residues. J gave up 5 bases and V 9 bases, and 8 bases lay outside the gene matches. CDR1 is LNHDA, CDR2 SQIVND, per germline (reference sequence). The CDR3 bases are TGTGCCAGCCGCAGGGGGCCACAGACTGAAGCTTTCTTT. Protein: CASRRGPQTEAFF.

The J gene is TRBJ2-2, the V gene TRBV11-2, with a tentative D call TRBD1 (6 bases). The CDR3 totals 17 residues. Trimming took 1 base from V and 2 from J, leaving 14 bases between them. Germline loops: CDR1 SGHAT, CDR2 FQNNGV. CDR3 loop: CASSLVGGRTNTGELFF. The CDR3 DNA sequence: TGTGCCAGCAGCTTAGTAGGGGGACGGACCAACACCGGGGAGCTGTTTTTT.

The rearrangement uses TRBV5-4 and TRBJ1-4; 10 nucleotides align to TRBD1. V was clipped by 4 bases and J by 4 bases; unmatched bases: 7. The CDR3 covers 16 residues. CDR1 and CDR2 from the germline V gene are SGHNT and YYREEE (reference sequence). The CDR3 here is CASSTGQGPFNEKLFF. In DNA, the CDR3 is TGTGCCAGCAGCACGGGACAGGGGCCCTTTAATGAAAAACTGTTTTTT.